The 10 T cell receptor beta chains below were found in one sample sequenced in a study of response to subunit inactivated influenza vaccine. TCRdb re-called the RT-PCR reads with MiXCR, one entry per CDR3 protein. The sample shows 500,000 to 750,000 distinct CDR3 sequences, about 15% of them seen only once. This specimen consisted of PBMCs from blood, obtained 12 days after vaccination. Receptor source: a man in his fifties or sixties who received an inactivated influenza vaccine.

The chain couples TRBV24-1 to TRBJ2-3; 7 nucleotides agree with TRBD1. V was clipped by 11 bases and J by 6 bases; unmatched bases: 16. This CDR3 contains 15 residues. Per germline, CDR1 KGHDR and CDR2 SFDVKD. As DNA, the CDR3 is TGTGCCAATTTAAAACGGACAGGACCCGTGGATACGCAGTATTTT. It specifies CANLKRTGPVDTQYF.

This clonotype appeared a few times. The chain employs TRBV24-1 and TRBJ2-3; 10 bases align to TRBD2. The CDR3 covers 17 residues. Trimming took 4 bases from V and 6 from J; bases not matched to a gene: 12. CDR1 is KGHDR, CDR2 SFDVKD, per germline. The DNA for the CDR3 is TGTGCCACCAGTGACCGTGGACTAGCGGATAGCAAGGATACGCAGTATTTT. This translates into CATSDRGLADSKDTQYF.

The chain recombines TRBV7-9 with TRBJ1-1; D is perhaps TRBD1 (5 bases). The CDR3 is 14 residues long. The V and J ends lost 8 bases and 1 base respectively, with 14 bases between them. Germline V gene lookup returns CDR1 SEHNR and CDR2 FQNEAQ (reference sequence). The CDR3, as DNA: TGTGCCAGCCGGACCGGGACGGCGAACACTGAAGCTTTCTTT. Translation: CASRTGTANTEAFF.

This clonotype was counted many times. The V call is TRBV5-5, the J call TRBJ2-3, with D perhaps assigned TRBD1 or TRBD2 (5 bases each). V was shortened by 0 bases and J by 3 bases, with 14 bases between the two germline ends. Per germline, CDR1 SGHKS and CDR2 YYEKEE (reference sequence). The CDR3 covers 16 residues. The CDR3 coding sequence is TGTGCCAGCAGCTTGGAGGGCATTGGGGGAACAGATACGCAGTATTTT. This sequence encodes CASSLEGIGGTDTQYF. The variable domain in full, with the rest retrieved from reference TRBV5-5 and TRBJ2-3, is DAGVTQSPTHLIKTRGQQVTLRCSPISGHKSVSWYQQVLGQGPQFIFQYYEKEERGRGNFPDRFSARQFPNYSSELNVNALLLGDSALYLCASSLEGIGGTDTQYFGPGTRLTVL.

The chain carries TRBV4-2 and TRBJ2-3; 8 positions match TRBD2. Germline trimming cut 1 base from V and 1 base from J; bases unmatched to any gene: 4. This CDR3 is 16 amino acids long. Germline V gene sequence: CDR1 LGHNA, CDR2 YNFKEQ. The CDR3 here is CASSQVSGTRTDTQYF. Here the CDR3 DNA reads TGTGCCAGCAGCCAAGTTAGCGGGACACGCACAGATACGCAGTATTTT.

This clonotype was detected a few times. The V gene is TRBV6-6, the J gene TRBJ1-1; D ambiguous. V was cut by 2 bases and J by 8 bases, with 12 bases left in between. The CDR3 sequence is 13 residues long. The germline V gene encodes CDR1 MNHNY and CDR2 SVGAGI (reference sequence). For the CDR3, the DNA is TGTGCCAGCAGTTACGGCGGGTTAACCGAAGCTTTCTTT. Protein product: CASSYGGLTEAFF.

The chain couples TRBV18 to TRBJ1-5; unclear D gene. This CDR3 has 15 residues. V lost 3 bases and J lost 4, with 13 bases in between. CDR1 and CDR2 from the germline V gene are KGHSH and LQKENI. The CDR3 DNA is TGTGCCAGCTCACCGGACCGATCCCCTAATCAGCCCCAGCATTTT. Translating gives CASSPDRSPNQPQHF.

This clonotype was counted between two and nine times. This rearrangement joins TRBV20-1 to TRBJ2-3; TRBD2 matches 9 bases. Unmatched junction bases numbered 19, after V lost 0 bases and J lost 3 bases. The CDR3 spans 20 residues. Germline-derived CDR1 and CDR2 are DFQATT and SNEGSKA (reference sequence). CDR3 in amino acids: CSARDPNPRLSGGSTDTQYF. CDR3 sequence (DNA): TGCAGTGCTAGAGATCCAAACCCCCGGCTGAGCGGGGGGTCTACAGATACGCAGTATTTT.

This clonotype was picked up a small number of times. The genes are TRBV7-2 and TRBJ2-7; 13 nucleotides match TRBD2. The germline gives CDR1 SGHTA, CDR2 FQGNSA. V lost 1 base and J lost 6; bases outside the gene matches: 6. The CDR3 has 16 amino acids. CDR3: CASSLGYGLAGVEQYF. The CDR3, as DNA: TGTGCCAGCAGCTTAGGATATGGACTAGCGGGGGTCGAGCAGTACTTC.

This clonotype was observed a few times. The gene calls are TRBV4-1 and TRBJ2-1, with 9 bases fitting TRBD2. CDR3 length equals 19 residues. V shed 5 bases, J shed 6 bases, and the junction held 20 bases outside the gene matches. Germline V gene lookup returns CDR1 MGHRA and CDR2 YSYEKL. The CDR3 sequence: CASSMGNSGGPLRFNEQFF. The CDR3 DNA follows: TGCGCCAGCAGCATGGGCAATAGCGGGGGTCCTTTGAGGTTCAATGAGCAGTTCTTC.